This T cell receptor (beta chain) stems from a study of radiotherapy plus CTLA-4 blockade in lung cancer. Sequencing was performed with immunoSEQ multiplex PCR; in TCRdb, only in-frame clones are kept and a portion is missing. The table shows 95,000 to 150,000 clones, with 85% to 90% occurring only once. Per the germline V gene, CDR1 is WSHSY and CDR2 is SAAADI. Trimming removed 2 bases from V and 0 bases from J; junction bases left unmatched: 4. There are 15 residues in the CDR3. The J gene is TRBJ2-7, the V gene TRBV10-2; 7 bases are a match to TRBD1. The clonotype comes from a human donor with non-small cell lung cancer that progressed on radiotherapy plus ipilimumab. The specimen comprised peripheral blood, sampled from a patient treated with radiotherapy plus ipilimumab. CDR3 nucleotides: TGCGCCAGCAGTGAGAAACAGGGGAGCTCCTACGAGCAGTACTTC. Its protein product is CASSEKQGSSYEQYF.